This record covers a single T cell receptor beta chain. This entry comes from a study of T cell changes during pregnancy in multiple sclerosis. Using immunoSEQ multiplex PCR, the repertoire was profiled, and TCRdb retains in-frame clones only, with some absent. The sample includes around 50,000 clones, 75% to 90% of them seen just once. The V segment lost 8 bases and the J segment 5 bases; nucleotides outside the gene matches: 6. This CDR3 has 12 residues. The germline gives CDR1 SNHLY, CDR2 FYNNEI. The sequence was obtained from a female donor with multiple sclerosis, enrolled in a pregnancy study. Sequences were derived from CD8+ T cells from peripheral blood mononuclear cells, sampled in the second trimester of pregnancy. The chain carries TRBV2 and TRBJ2-7, with 7 bases fitting TRBD2. The CDR3 loop is CASDGRYNEQYF. Written as DNA, the CDR3 is TGTGCCAGCGACGGGAGGTATAACGAGCAGTACTTC.